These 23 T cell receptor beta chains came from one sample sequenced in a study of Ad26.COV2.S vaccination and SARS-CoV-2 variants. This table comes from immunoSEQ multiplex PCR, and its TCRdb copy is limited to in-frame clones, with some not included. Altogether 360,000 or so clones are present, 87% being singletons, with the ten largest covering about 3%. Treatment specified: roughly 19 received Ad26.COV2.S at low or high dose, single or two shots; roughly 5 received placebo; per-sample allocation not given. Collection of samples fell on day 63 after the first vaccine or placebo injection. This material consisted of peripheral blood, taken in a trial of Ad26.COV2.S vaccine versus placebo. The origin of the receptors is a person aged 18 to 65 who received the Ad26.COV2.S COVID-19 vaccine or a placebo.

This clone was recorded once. The CDR3, as DNA: TGTGCCAGTAGTATACGCTCGGGACAGCAAAATTCACCCCTCCACTTT. Translated, it gives CASSIRSGQQNSPLHF. V usage is TRBV19 and J usage is TRBJ1-6, with 7 bases identical to TRBD1. The CDR3 loop spans 16 amino acids. CDR1 and CDR2 (germline): LNHDA, SQIVND (reference sequence). V shed 2 bases and J 7 bases; nucleotides not matched to a gene: 8.

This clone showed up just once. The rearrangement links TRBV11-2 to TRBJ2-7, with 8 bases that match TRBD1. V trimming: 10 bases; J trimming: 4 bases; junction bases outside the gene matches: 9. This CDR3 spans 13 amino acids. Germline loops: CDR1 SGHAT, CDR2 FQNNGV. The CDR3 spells CATAGRGLYEQYF. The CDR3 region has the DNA TGTGCCACCGCGGGCAGGGGGCTATACGAGCAGTACTTC.

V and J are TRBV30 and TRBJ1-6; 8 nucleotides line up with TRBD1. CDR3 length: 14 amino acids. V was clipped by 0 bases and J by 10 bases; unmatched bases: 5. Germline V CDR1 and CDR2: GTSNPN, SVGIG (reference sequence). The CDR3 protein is CAWSVRDRRSPLHF. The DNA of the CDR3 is TGTGCCTGGAGTGTAAGGGACAGGAGGTCACCCCTCCACTTT.

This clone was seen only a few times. CDR3 sequence (DNA): TGCGCCAGCAGCGAGGACAGGTACAATCAGCCCCAGCATTTT. Amino acid sequence: CASSEDRYNQPQHF. The chain recombines TRBV4-3 with TRBJ1-5; 7 bases are a match to TRBD1. V gave up 5 bases and J gave up 3 bases; unmatched junction bases: 4. The CDR3 totals 14 residues. Germline CDR1 LGHNA, CDR2 YSLEER.

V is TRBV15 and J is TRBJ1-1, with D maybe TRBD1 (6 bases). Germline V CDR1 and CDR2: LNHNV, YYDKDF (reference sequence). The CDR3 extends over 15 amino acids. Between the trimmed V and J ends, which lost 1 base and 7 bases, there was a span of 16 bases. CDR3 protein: CATSRAQNRAYEAFF. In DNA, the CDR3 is TGTGCCACCAGCAGAGCCCAAAACAGGGCTTATGAAGCTTTCTTT.

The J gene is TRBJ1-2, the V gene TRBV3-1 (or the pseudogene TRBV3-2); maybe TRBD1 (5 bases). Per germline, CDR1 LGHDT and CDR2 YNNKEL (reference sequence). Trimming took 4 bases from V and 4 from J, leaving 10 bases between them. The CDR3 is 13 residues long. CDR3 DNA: TGTGCCAGCAGCCTGGGGGTAACCTATGGCTACACCTTC. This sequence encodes CASSLGVTYGYTF.

The CDR3 sequence: CASRPDRGQETQYF. The CDR3 DNA reads TGTGCCAGCAGACCCGACAGGGGCCAAGAGACCCAGTACTTC. The chain is built from TRBV3-1 (or the pseudogene TRBV3-2) and TRBJ2-5; 8 bases agree with TRBD1. The CDR3 sequence is 14 residues long. Germline CDR1 and CDR2: LGHDT and YNNKEL (reference sequence). Unmatched junction bases numbered 4, after V lost 6 bases and J lost 1 base.

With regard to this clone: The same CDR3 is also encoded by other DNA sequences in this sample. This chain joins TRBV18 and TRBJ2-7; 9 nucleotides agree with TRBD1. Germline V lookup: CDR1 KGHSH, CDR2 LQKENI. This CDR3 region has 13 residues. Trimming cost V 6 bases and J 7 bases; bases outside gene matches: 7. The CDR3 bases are TGTGCCAGCTCGCCGGGACAGGGTGATGAGCAGTACTTC. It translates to CASSPGQGDEQYF.

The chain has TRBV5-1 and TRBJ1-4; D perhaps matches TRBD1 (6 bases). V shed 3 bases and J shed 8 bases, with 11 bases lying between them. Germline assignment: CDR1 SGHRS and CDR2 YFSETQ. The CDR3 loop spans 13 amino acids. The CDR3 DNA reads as TGCGCCAGCAGCTCGGGGGCTAGGGAAAAACTGTTTTTT. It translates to CASSSGAREKLFF.

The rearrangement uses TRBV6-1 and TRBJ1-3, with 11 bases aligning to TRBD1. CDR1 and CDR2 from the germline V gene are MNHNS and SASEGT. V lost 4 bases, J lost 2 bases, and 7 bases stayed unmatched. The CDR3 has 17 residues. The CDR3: CASSALPGQGAGNTIYF. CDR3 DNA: TGTGCCAGCAGTGCACTACCGGGACAGGGGGCTGGAAACACCATATATTTT.

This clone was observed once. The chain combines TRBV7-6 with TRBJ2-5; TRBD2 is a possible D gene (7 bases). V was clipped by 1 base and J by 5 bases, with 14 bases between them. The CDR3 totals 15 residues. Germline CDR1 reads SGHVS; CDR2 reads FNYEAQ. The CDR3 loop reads CASSLEGGIVETQYF. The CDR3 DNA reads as TGTGCCAGCAGCTTAGAGGGGGGGATTGTGGAGACCCAGTACTTC.

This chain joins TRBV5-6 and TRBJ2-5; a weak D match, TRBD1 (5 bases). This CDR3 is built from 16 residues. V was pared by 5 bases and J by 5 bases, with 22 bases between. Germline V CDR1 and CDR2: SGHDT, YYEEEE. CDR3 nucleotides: TGTGCCAGCAGTACACCCCAGGGTAACCATCGGGAGACCCAGTACTTC. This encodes CASSTPQGNHRETQYF.

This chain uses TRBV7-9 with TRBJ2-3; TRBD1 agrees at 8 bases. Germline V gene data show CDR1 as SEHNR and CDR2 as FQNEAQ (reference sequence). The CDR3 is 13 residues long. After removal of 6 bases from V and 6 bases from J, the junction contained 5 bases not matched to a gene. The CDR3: CASRFTGGDTQYF. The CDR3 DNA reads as TGTGCCAGCAGGTTTACAGGGGGGGATACGCAGTATTTT.

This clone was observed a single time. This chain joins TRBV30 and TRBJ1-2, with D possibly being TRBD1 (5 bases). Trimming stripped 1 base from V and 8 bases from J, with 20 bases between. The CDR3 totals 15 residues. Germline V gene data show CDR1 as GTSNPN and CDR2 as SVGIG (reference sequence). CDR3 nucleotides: TGTGCCTGGAGTGAACCGGGACCGCGCTTTTGGGGCTACACCTTC. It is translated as CAWSEPGPRFWGYTF.

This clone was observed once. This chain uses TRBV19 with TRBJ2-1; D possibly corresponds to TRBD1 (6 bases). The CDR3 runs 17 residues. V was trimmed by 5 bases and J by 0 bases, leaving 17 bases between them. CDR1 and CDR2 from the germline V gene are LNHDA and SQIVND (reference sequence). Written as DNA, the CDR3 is TGTGCCAGTAGTTCTCTTGGCAGGGGCCTCTCCTACAATGAGCAGTTCTTC. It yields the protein CASSSLGRGLSYNEQFF.

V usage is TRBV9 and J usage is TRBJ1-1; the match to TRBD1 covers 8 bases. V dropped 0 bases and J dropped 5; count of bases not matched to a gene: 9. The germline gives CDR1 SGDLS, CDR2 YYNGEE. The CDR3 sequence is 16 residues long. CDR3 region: CASSVAPDRVGTEAFF. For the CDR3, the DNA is TGTGCCAGCAGCGTAGCGCCGGACAGGGTGGGGACTGAAGCTTTCTTT.

In nucleotides, the CDR3 is TGTGCCAGCAGTCCAAGACAGGGTGGCTACACCTTC. Translating it yields CASSPRQGGYTF. The rearrangement links TRBV27 to TRBJ1-2; 7 positions agree with TRBD1. Germline V CDR1 and CDR2: MNHEY, SMNVEV (reference sequence). Losses at the gene ends were 5 bases for V and 7 bases for J; bases not matched to a gene: 4. The CDR3 spans 12 residues.

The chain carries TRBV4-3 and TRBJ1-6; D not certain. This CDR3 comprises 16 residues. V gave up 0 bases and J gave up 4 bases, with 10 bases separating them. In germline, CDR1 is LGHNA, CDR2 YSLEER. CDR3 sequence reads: CASSQESRPYNSPLHF. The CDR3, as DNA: TGCGCCAGCAGCCAAGAATCGCGGCCTTATAATTCACCCCTCCACTTT.

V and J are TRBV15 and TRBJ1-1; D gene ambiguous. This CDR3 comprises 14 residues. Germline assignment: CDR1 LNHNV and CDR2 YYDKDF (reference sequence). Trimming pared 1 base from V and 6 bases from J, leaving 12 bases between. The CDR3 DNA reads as TGTGCCACCAGCAGAGGGGGAGGGTTCCCTGAAGCTTTCTTT. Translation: CATSRGGGFPEAFF.

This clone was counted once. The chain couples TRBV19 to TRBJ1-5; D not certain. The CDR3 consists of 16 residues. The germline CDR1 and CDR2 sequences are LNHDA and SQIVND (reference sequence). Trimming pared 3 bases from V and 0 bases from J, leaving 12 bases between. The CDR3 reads CASSIGNSLSNQPQHF. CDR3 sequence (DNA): TGTGCCAGTAGTATCGGGAACAGTCTTAGCAATCAGCCCCAGCATTTT.

DNA of the CDR3: TGTGCCAGCAGCTCCTACAGGGTCCGTTCCTACAATGAGCAGTTCTTC. Translating it yields CASSSYRVRSYNEQFF. The rearrangement links TRBV7-8 to TRBJ2-1; a possible D gene is TRBD1 (6 bases). CDR1 is SGHVS and CDR2 is FQNEAQ in the germline V gene. Trimming stripped 4 bases from V and 1 base from J, with 14 bases between. CDR3 length equals 16 residues.

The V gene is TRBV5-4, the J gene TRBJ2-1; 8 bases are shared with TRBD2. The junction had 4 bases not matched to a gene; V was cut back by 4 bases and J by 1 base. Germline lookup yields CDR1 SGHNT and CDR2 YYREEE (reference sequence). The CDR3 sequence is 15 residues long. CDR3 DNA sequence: TGTGCCAGCAGCCCTGGCGGGGGGTCCTACAATGAGCAGTTCTTC. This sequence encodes CASSPGGGSYNEQFF.

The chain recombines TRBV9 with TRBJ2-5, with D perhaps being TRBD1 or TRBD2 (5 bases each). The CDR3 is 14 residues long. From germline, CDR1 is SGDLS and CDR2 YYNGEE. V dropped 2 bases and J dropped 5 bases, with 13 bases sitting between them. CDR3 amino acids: CASSVGTPWETQYF. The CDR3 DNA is TGTGCCAGCAGCGTCGGGACCCCCTGGGAGACCCAGTACTTC.